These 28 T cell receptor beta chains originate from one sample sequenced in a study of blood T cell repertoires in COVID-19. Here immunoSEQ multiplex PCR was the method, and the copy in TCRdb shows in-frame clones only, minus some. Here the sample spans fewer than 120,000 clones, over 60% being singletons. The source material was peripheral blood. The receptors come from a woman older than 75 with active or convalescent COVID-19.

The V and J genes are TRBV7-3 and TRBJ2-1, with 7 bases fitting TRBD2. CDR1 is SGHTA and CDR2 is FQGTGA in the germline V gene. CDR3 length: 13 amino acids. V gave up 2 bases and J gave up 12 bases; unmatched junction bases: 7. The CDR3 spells CASSLGRDYGQFF. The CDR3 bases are TGTGCCAGCAGCTTAGGTCGGGACTACGGGCAGTTCTTC.

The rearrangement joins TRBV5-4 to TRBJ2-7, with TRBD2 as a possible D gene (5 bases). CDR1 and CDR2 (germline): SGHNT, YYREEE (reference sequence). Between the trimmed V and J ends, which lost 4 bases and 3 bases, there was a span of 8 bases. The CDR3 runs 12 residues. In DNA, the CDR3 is TGTGCCAGCAGCGAGAGCGGCTACGAGCAGTACTTC. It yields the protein CASSESGYEQYF.

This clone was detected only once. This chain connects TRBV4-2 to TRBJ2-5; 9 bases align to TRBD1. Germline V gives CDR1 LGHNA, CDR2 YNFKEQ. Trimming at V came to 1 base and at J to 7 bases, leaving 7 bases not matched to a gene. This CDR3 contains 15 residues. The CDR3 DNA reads TGTGCCAGCAGCCAAGGACAGGGGGGATGGGGGACCCAGTACTTC. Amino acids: CASSQGQGGWGTQYF.

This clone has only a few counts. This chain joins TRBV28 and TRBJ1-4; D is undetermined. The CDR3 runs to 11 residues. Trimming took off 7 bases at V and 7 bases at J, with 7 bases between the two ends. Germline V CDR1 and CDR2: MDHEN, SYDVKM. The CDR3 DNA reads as TGTGCCAGCACCCGTTCTGAAAAACTGTTTTTT. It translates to CASTRSEKLFF.

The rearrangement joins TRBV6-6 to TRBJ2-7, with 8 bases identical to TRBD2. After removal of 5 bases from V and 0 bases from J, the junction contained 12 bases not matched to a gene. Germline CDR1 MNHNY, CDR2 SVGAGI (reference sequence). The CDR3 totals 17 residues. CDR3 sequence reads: CASSLSGSAPSSYEQYF. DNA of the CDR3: TGTGCCAGCAGTCTCAGCGGGAGTGCCCCAAGCTCCTACGAGCAGTACTTC.

The CDR3 here is CASSEPRQGGYYGYTF. The CDR3 bases are TGTGCCAGCAGTGAACCTCGACAGGGCGGTTACTATGGCTACACCTTC. The genes are TRBV6-1 and TRBJ1-2, with TRBD1 identical over 7 bases. V shed 2 bases and J 3 bases; nucleotides not matched to a gene: 9. Germline V CDR1 and CDR2: MNHNS, SASEGT. There are 16 residues in the CDR3.

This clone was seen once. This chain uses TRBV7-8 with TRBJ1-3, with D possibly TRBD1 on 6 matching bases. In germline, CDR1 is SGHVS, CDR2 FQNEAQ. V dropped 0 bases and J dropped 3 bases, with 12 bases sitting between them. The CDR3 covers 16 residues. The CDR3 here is CASSLARQASGNTIYF. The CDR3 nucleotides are TGTGCCAGCAGCTTAGCGCGACAGGCCAGTGGAAACACCATATATTTT.

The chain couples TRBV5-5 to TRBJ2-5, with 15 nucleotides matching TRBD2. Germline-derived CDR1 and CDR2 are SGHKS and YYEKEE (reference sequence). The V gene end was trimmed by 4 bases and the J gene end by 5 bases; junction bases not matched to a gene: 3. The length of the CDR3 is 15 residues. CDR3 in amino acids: CASSRTSGREETQYF. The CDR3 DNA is TGTGCCAGCAGCAGGACTAGCGGGAGGGAGGAGACCCAGTACTTC.

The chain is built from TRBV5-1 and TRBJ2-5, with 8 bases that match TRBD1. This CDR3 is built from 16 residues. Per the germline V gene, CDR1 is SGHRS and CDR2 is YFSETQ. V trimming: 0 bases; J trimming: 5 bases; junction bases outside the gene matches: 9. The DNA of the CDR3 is TGCGCCAGCAGCTTGGGGTCCCCAGGGGGCGCGGAGACCCAGTACTTC. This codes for CASSLGSPGGAETQYF.

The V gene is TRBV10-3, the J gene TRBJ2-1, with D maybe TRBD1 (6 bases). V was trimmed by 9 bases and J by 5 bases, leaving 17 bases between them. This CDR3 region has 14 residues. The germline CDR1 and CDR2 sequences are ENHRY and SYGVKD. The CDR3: CAIRRGELNNEQFF. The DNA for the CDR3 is TGTGCCATTCGCAGGGGCGAGTTAAACAATGAGCAGTTCTTC.

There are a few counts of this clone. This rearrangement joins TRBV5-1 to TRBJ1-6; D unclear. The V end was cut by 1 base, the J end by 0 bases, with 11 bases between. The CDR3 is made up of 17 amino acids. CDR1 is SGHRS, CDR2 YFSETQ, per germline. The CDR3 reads CASSLYSSSSYNSPLHF. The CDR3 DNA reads TGCGCCAGCAGCTTGTACAGCTCGAGCTCCTATAATTCACCCCTCCACTTT.

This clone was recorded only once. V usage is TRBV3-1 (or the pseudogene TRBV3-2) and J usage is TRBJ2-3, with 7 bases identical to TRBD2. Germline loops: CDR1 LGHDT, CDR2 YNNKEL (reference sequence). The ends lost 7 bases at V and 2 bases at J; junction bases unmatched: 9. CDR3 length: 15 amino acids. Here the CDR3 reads CASTPSERDTDTQYF. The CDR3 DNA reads TGTGCCAGCACCCCAAGTGAGCGGGACACAGATACGCAGTATTTT.

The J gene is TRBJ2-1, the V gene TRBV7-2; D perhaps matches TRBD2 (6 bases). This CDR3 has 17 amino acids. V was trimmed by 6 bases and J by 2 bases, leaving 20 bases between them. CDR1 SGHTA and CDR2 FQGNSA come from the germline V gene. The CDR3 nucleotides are TGTGCCAGCAGTCGCTTACGGGACTGGGTACCCTACAATGAGCAGTTCTTC. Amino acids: CASSRLRDWVPYNEQFF.

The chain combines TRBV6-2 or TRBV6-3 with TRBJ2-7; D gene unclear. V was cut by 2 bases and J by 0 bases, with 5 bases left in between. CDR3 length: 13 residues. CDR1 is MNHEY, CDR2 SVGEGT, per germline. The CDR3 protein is CASSYPGSYEQYF. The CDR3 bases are TGTGCCAGCAGTTACCCGGGCTCCTACGAGCAGTACTTC.

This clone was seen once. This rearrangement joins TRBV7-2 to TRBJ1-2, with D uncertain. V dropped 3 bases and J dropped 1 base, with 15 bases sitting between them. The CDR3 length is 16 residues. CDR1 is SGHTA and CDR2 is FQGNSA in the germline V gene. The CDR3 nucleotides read TGTGCCAGCAGCTTCGTTTATGCAGCGGGTAACTATGGCTACACCTTC. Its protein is CASSFVYAAGNYGYTF.

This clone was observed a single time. CDR3 nucleotide sequence: TGTGCCAGCAACCCGACATCGACTAACTATGGCTACACCTTC. The encoded protein is CASNPTSTNYGYTF. The chain couples TRBV6-5 to TRBJ1-2; D is uncertain. Germline loops: CDR1 MNHEY, CDR2 SVGAGI. This CDR3 is 14 amino acids long. V lost 7 bases, J lost 0 bases, and 12 bases lay in between.

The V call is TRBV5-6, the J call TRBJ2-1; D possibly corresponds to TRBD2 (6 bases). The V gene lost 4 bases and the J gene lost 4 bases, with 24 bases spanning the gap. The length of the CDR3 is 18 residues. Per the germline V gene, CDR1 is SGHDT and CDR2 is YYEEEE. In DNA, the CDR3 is TGTGCCAGCAGCGGGAGGTGGTCTCCGGGTCCAACTTACAATGAGCAGTTCTTC. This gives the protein CASSGRWSPGPTYNEQFF.

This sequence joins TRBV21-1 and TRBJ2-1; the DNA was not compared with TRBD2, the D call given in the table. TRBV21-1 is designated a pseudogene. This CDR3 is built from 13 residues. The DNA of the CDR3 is TGTGCCACCCCGGGAGACGCTTTTAATGAGCAGTTCTTC. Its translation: CATPGDAFNEQFF.

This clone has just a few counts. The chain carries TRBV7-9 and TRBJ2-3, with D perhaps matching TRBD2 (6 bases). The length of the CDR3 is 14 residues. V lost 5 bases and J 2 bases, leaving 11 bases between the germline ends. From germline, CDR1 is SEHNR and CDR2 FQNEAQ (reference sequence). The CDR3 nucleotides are TGTGCCAGCAGCCCGGGACTCTTCACAGATACGCAGTATTTT. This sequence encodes CASSPGLFTDTQYF.

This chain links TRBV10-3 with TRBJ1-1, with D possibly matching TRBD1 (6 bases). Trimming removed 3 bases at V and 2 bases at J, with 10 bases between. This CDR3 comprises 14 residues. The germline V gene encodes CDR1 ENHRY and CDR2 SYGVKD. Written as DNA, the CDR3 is TGTGCCATCAGTGATAGGACAGCTAACACTGAAGCTTTCTTT. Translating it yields CAISDRTANTEAFF.

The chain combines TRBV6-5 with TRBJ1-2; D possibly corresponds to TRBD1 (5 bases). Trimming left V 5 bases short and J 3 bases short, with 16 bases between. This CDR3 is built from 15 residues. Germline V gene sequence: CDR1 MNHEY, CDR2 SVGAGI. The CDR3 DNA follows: TGTGCCAGCAGTCCCTGGGGGGGGGAAGACTATGGCTACACCTTC. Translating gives CASSPWGGEDYGYTF.

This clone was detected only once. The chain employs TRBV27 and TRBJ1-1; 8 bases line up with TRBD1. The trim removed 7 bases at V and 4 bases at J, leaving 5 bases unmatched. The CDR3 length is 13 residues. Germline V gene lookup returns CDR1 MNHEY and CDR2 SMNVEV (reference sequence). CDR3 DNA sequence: TGTGCCAGCACCAGGGGGCTTGGCACTGAAGCTTTCTTT. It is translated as CASTRGLGTEAFF.

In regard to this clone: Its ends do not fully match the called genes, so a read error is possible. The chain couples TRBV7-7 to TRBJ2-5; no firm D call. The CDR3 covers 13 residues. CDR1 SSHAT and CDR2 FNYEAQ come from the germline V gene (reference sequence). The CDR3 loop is CASSLGQVETQYF. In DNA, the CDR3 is TGTGCTAGCAGCTTAGGCCAGGTAGAGACCCAGTACTTC. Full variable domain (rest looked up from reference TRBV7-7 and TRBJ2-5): GAGVSQSPRYKVTKRGQDVTLRCDPISSHATLYWYQQALGQGPEFLTYFNYEAQPDKSGLPSDRFSAERPEGSISTLTIQRTEQRDSAMYRCASSLGQVETQYFGPGTRLLVL.

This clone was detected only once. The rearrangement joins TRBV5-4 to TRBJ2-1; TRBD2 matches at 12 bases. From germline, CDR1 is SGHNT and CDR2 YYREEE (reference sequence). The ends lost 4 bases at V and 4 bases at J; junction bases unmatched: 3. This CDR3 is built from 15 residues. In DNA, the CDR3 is TGTGCCAGCAGCCCCGGGACTAGCGGGTACAATGAGCAGTTCTTC. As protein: CASSPGTSGYNEQFF.

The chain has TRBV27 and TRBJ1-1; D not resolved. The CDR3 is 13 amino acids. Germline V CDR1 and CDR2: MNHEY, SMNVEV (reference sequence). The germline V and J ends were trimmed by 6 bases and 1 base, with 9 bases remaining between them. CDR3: CASSISGNTEAFF. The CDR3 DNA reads TGTGCCAGCAGCATTTCAGGGAACACTGAAGCTTTCTTT.

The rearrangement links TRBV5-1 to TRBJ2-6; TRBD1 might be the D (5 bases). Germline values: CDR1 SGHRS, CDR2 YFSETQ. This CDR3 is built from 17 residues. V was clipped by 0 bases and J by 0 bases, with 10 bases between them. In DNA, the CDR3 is TGCGCCAGCAGCTTGGAACAGGTTCTCTCTGGGGCCAACGTCCTGACTTTC. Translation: CASSLEQVLSGANVLTF. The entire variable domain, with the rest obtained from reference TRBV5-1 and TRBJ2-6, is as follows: KAGVTQTPRYLIKTRGQQVTLSCSPISGHRSVSWYQQTPGQGLQFLFEYFSETQRNKGNFPGRFSGRQFSNSRSEMNVSTLELGDSALYLCASSLEQVLSGANVLTFGAGSRLTVL.

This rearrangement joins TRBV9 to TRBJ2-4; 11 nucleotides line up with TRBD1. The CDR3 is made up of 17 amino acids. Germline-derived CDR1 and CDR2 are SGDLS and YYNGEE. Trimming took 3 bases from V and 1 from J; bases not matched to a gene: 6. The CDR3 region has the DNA TGTGCCAGCAGCGCCGGGGGACAGGGGGTCGCCAAAAACATTCAGTACTTC. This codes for CASSAGGQGVAKNIQYF.

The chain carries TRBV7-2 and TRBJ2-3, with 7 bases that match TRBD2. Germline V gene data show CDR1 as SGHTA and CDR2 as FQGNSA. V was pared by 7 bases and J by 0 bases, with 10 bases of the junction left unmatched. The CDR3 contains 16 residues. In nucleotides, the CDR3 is TGTGCCAGCACCCGGAACAGCGGGGCAAGCACAGATACGCAGTATTTT. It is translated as CASTRNSGASTDTQYF.